The 21 T cell receptor beta chains listed next were all sequenced from one sample in a study of cytomegalovirus exposure and HLA in healthy donors (TCRdb year 2017). Libraries were prepared through the immunoSEQ multiplex PCR assay. Not all clones reach the TCRdb copy of this immuneACCESS table, which keeps in-frame sequences only. Checked studies attribute under half of the gap to unresolved V genes and leave the rest unexplained. The sample table records 60,000 to 90,000 clones; around four fifths of these occur just once. Jointly, the top ten make up 2.5% to 3% of the sample. Sequences were obtained from PBMCs. These receptors came from a man under 40 in good health and CMV-seronegative.

The J gene is TRBJ2-1, the V gene TRBV7-3; 11 nucleotides agree with TRBD2. CDR3 size: 19 residues. Looked up from germline, CDR1 is SGHTA and CDR2 is FQGTGA. V lost 0 bases to trimming and J lost 0 bases; unmatched junction nucleotides: 7. CDR3 sequence reads: CASSLTLAGGRSSYNEQFF. Written as DNA, the CDR3 is TGTGCCAGCAGCTTAACCCTAGCGGGAGGCCGAAGCTCCTACAATGAGCAGTTCTTC. Based on the CDR3 plus reference TRBV7-3 and TRBJ2-1, the full variable domain is GAGVSQTPSNKVTEKGKYVELRCDPISGHTALYWYRQSLGQGPEFLIYFQGTGAADDSGLPNDRFFAVRPEGSVSTLKIQRTERGDSAVYLCASSLTLAGGRSSYNEQFFGPGTRLTVL.

The CDR3 here is CASSIRTGTSGRPTQNNEQFF. The CDR3 DNA sequence: TGCGCCAGCAGCATCCGAACCGGGACTAGCGGGAGGCCTACTCAAAACAATGAGCAGTTCTTC. The J gene is TRBJ2-1, the V gene TRBV5-1; 15 positions match TRBD2. The CDR3 loop spans 21 amino acids. V lost 4 bases and J lost 5; bases outside the gene matches: 19. CDR1 SGHRS and CDR2 YFSETQ come from the germline V gene.

The V and J genes are TRBV27 and TRBJ1-5; D is uncertain. The CDR3 is 16 residues long. V was cut by 5 bases and J by 5 bases, with 19 bases left in between. In germline, CDR1 is MNHEY, CDR2 SMNVEV (reference sequence). In nucleotides, the CDR3 is TGTGCCAGCAGTCCCCTTATTGGCAGGTCTCATCAGCCCCAGCATTTT. This encodes CASSPLIGRSHQPQHF.

The chain couples TRBV29-1 to TRBJ2-3; D gene ambiguous. The germline V gene has CDR1 SQVTM and CDR2 ANQGSEA. There are 13 residues in the CDR3. Trimming shortened V by 6 bases and J by 2 bases, and 12 bases separated the two germline ends. The CDR3 DNA reads as TGCAGCGTCCATCCGCGGCTCACAGATACGCAGTATTTT. It translates to CSVHPRLTDTQYF.

This clone has more than one count but fewer than ten. The V and J genes are TRBV20-1 and TRBJ1-2; D call uncertain. This CDR3 comprises 8 residues. The germline V gene has CDR1 DFQATT and CDR2 SNEGSKA (reference sequence). The CDR3 is CSDNGYTF. The CDR3 DNA follows: TGCAGCGACAATGGCTACACCTTC.

V is TRBV5-4 and J is TRBJ2-1, with a possible D match to TRBD2 (5 bases). V was trimmed by 1 base and J by 6 bases, leaving 11 bases between them. The germline V gene encodes CDR1 SGHNT and CDR2 YYREEE (reference sequence). The CDR3 loop spans 14 amino acids. This chain's CDR3 is CASSLSSGGNEQFF. CDR3 nucleotide sequence: TGTGCCAGCAGCTTGAGTTCAGGAGGCAATGAGCAGTTCTTC. Supplemented by reference TRBV5-4 and TRBJ2-1, the full variable domain reads ETGVTQSPTHLIKTRGQQVTLRCSSQSGHNTVSWYQQALGQGPQFIFQYYREEENGRGNFPPRFSGLQFPNYSSELNVNALELDDSALYLCASSLSSGGNEQFFGPGTRLTVL.

The chain couples TRBV29-1 to TRBJ1-2, with a weak D call TRBD1 (5 bases). Germline CDR1 is SQVTM and CDR2 is ANQGSEA. The germline V and J ends were trimmed by 7 bases and 12 bases, with 24 bases remaining between them. The CDR3 runs to 13 residues. The CDR3 region has the DNA TGCAGCGCCGAAGGGGCGGAAGGGGTGGTGAACACCTTC. It is translated as CSAEGAEGVVNTF. Full variable domain (remainder filled in from reference TRBV29-1 and TRBJ1-2): SAVISQKPSRDICQRGTSLTIQCQVDSQVTMMFWYRQQPGQSLTLIATANQGSEATYESGFVIDKFPISRPNLTFSTLTVSNMSPEDSSIYLCSAEGAEGVVNTFGSGTRLTVV.

The chain employs TRBV7-2 and TRBJ1-5, with TRBD1 identical over 8 bases. V shed 6 bases and J 6 bases; nucleotides not matched to a gene: 10. Germline CDR1 reads SGHTA; CDR2 reads FQGNSA. This CDR3 region has 15 residues. The CDR3 bases are TGTGCCAGCAGTCTACAGGGGGTGGCATCTCAGCCCCAGCATTTT. Translated: CASSLQGVASQPQHF.

V and J are TRBV11-2 and TRBJ2-7, with 12 bases matching TRBD2. Germline V gene sequence: CDR1 SGHAT, CDR2 FQNNGV. The length of the CDR3 is 15 residues. J gave up 4 bases and V 8 bases, and 9 bases lay outside the gene matches. The CDR3 sequence: CASSTGLAGPYEQYV. CDR3 sequence (DNA): TGTGCCAGCTCCACGGGACTAGCGGGCCCATACGAGCAGTACGTC.

The CDR3: CASKLTMNTEAFF. CDR3 in DNA: TGTGCCAGTAAGCTTACGATGAACACTGAAGCTTTCTTT. This chain uses TRBV19 with TRBJ1-1; D call uncertain. From germline, CDR1 is LNHDA and CDR2 SQIVND (reference sequence). The V gene lost 7 bases and the J gene lost 0 bases, with 9 bases spanning the gap. The CDR3 extends over 13 amino acids.

The chain recombines TRBV5-1 with TRBJ1-5, with D possibly being TRBD1 (6 bases). Germline V gives CDR1 SGHRS, CDR2 YFSETQ. The CDR3 loop spans 13 amino acids. The germline V and J ends were trimmed by 2 bases and 7 bases, with 10 bases remaining between them. CDR3 bases: TGCGCCAGCAGCTTATCAGGGGCCCAGCCCCAGCATTTT. Translation: CASSLSGAQPQHF.

CDR3 sequence reads: CASSIEVPGTGGRNTIYF. The CDR3 coding sequence is TGTGCCAGTAGTATAGAAGTACCCGGGACAGGGGGCCGAAACACCATATATTTT. J is TRBJ1-3 and V is TRBV19; 12 nucleotides line up with TRBD1. Trimming cost V 0 bases and J 5 bases; bases outside gene matches: 8. This CDR3 spans 18 amino acids. CDR1 and CDR2 (germline): LNHDA, SQIVND (reference sequence).

This clone appeared a few times. The chain couples TRBV18 to TRBJ1-1, with 7 bases aligning to TRBD1. The CDR3 sequence is 14 residues long. Germline trimming cut 6 bases from V and 1 base from J; bases unmatched to any gene: 5. CDR1 and CDR2 (germline): KGHSH, LQKENI. The CDR3 coding sequence is TGTGCCAGCTCTCCGACAGGGCGGAACACTGAAGCTTTCTTT. Amino acids: CASSPTGRNTEAFF.

The chain is built from TRBV6-5 and TRBJ1-1; no definite D call. This CDR3 region has 11 residues. The V gene's germline CDR1 is MNHEY and CDR2 SVGAGI. V lost 4 bases and J 5 bases, leaving 5 bases between the germline ends. CDR3 in amino acids: CASSSGTEAFF. DNA for the CDR3: TGTGCCAGCAGTTCGGGGACTGAAGCTTTCTTT.

The CDR3 region is CAISDPAGPGTLETQYF. The DNA of the CDR3 is TGTGCCATCAGTGACCCTGCGGGGCCGGGTACCCTCGAGACCCAGTACTTC. The chain combines TRBV10-3 with TRBJ2-5, with D possibly TRBD2 on 6 matching bases. Per the germline V gene, CDR1 is ENHRY and CDR2 is SYGVKD. The ends were cut back, 3 bases at V and 5 bases at J, with 22 bases in the middle. The CDR3 is 17 amino acids.

The CDR3 DNA sequence: TGTGCCAGCAGTGAAGCTAGGGCTAGCGGGAGGGGGACCCAGTACTTC. This translates into CASSEARASGRGTQYF. V and J are TRBV2 and TRBJ2-5, with 12 bases that match TRBD2. Germline loops: CDR1 SNHLY, CDR2 FYNNEI. Losses at the gene ends were 0 bases for V and 7 bases for J; bases not matched to a gene: 6. This CDR3 has 16 residues.

V usage is TRBV5-1 and J usage is TRBJ2-7; the D gene is possibly TRBD1 (6 bases). This CDR3 spans 17 amino acids. The germline CDR1 and CDR2 sequences are SGHRS and YFSETQ. Trimming removed 3 bases from V and 5 bases from J, with 24 bases in between. CDR3 loop: CASSSVQGSQIGDEQYF. CDR3 in DNA: TGCGCCAGCAGCTCGGTACAGGGAAGCCAGATTGGGGACGAGCAGTACTTC.

V is TRBV27 and J is TRBJ2-1, with TRBD2 matching over 14 bases. V shed 6 bases and J 8 bases; nucleotides not matched to a gene: 12. CDR1 and CDR2 (germline): MNHEY, SMNVEV (reference sequence). CDR3 length: 17 amino acids. CDR3 DNA sequence: TGTGCCAGCAGCTATAGTCTGACTAGCGGGAGGGCGGATGAGCAGTTCTTC. This translates into CASSYSLTSGRADEQFF.

The rearrangement links TRBV5-1 to TRBJ2-7; 11 bases map to TRBD2. Germline assignment: CDR1 SGHRS and CDR2 YFSETQ. J lost 2 bases, V lost 1 base, and 5 bases had no gene match. The CDR3 runs 16 residues. The CDR3 DNA sequence: TGCGCCAGCAGCTTGTCTAGCGGGGGGCAAACCTACGAGCAGTACTTC. Amino acids: CASSLSSGGQTYEQYF.

The chain employs TRBV14 and TRBJ2-2; a weak D match, TRBD1 (6 bases). Germline V gene data show CDR1 as SGHDN and CDR2 as FVKESK. Trimming stripped 2 bases from V and 4 bases from J, with 11 bases between. The CDR3 has 15 amino acids. CDR3 sequence (DNA): TGTGCCAGCAGCCAAAGGGTCAGGGGCACCGGGGAGCTGTTTTTT. Its protein product is CASSQRVRGTGELFF.

The rearrangement links TRBV5-1 to TRBJ2-5; 8 nucleotides line up with TRBD2. The germline CDR1 and CDR2 sequences are SGHRS and YFSETQ. The CDR3 is 15 residues long. Losses at the gene ends were 3 bases for V and 2 bases for J; bases not matched to a gene: 6. In DNA form, the CDR3 reads TGCGCCAGCAGCTCGGGGGGGACGCTTCAAGAGACCCAGTACTTC. As protein: CASSSGGTLQETQYF. Based on the CDR3 plus reference TRBV5-1 and TRBJ2-5, the full variable domain is KAGVTQTPRYLIKTRGQQVTLSCSPISGHRSVSWYQQTPGQGLQFLFEYFSETQRNKGNFPGRFSGRQFSNSRSEMNVSTLELGDSALYLCASSSGGTLQETQYFGPGTRLLVL.